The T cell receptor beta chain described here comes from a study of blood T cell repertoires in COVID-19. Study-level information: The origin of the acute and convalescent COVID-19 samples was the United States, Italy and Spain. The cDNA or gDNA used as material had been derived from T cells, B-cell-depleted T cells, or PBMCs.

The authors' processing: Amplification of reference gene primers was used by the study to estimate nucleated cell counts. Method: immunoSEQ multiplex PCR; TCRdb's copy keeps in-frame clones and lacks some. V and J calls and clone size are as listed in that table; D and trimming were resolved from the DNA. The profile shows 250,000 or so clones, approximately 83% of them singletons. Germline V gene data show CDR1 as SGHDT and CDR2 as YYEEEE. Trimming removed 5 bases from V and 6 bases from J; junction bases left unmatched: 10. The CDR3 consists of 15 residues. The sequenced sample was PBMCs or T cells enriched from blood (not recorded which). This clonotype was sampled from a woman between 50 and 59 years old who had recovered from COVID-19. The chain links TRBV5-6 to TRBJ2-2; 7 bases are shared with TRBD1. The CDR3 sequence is CASRPTGVVAGELFF. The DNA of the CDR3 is TGTGCCAGCAGACCAACAGGGGTCGTAGCCGGGGAGCTGTTTTTT.